The entry that follows covers one T cell receptor (beta chain) sequence. This receptor's antigen is unknown. Base-call qualities are not available, and no considerably larger clone is one nucleotide away. The CDR3 contains 15 residues, cysteine and phenylalanine counted. Left in the record is the CDR3 DNA by itself, 45 bases read in frame from the first base. The germline V gene gives CDR1 as SGHRS and CDR2 as YFSETQ. The germline ends are 20 bases apart after V is trimmed by 0 bases and J by 13 bases. This sample stems from a study of human versus mouse CDR3 diversity and MHC coevolution (dated by TCRdb to 2017 to 2019). In terms of the full investigation: According to reports, the immunoSEQ assay can detect one in 200,000 T cells and keeps multiplex PCR amplification bias to a minimum. Across the mouse and human samples, each sample yielded between about 5.5 x 10^6 and 1.6 x 10^7 valid reads. The human cohort was made up of three healthy volunteer blood donors, who at collection were aged 30 to 39, 40 to 50 and 60 to 70, one donor in each range. Repertoires of human naive CD4 T cells were used as a reference for TCR selection on multiple MHC II alleles and were compared against human-TCR-locus transgenic mice carrying single MHC II.

General study outcomes and caveats: On average, humans had more CDR3 deletions and insertions than mice, indicating greater exonuclease and TdT activity. The largest TCR beta repertoire according to iCHAO1 estimates belonged to humans, at 1.5 million to 2 million clonotypes, a result attributed likely to selection by multiple MHC II molecules. Repertoire diversity was not considered directly comparable between humans and mice because human T cells were selected on over 5 MHC II alleles. Two of the three human donors showed the lowest clonal inequality scores among all compared groups.

Fluorescence-activated cell sorting was used to pull naive CD4 T cells, meaning cells that were CD45RO-negative and CD62L-positive, out of the PBMCs. Roughly 52 ml of fresh peripheral blood was collected from each donor, and PBMCs were isolated by Ficoll density centrifugation. Sorting was performed on a FACSAria III instrument, with purity above 85% for all samples. Genomic DNA was extracted from the sorted cells using the QIAGEN blood and tissue kit and was quantified on a NanoDrop 1000. TCR alpha and beta chains were deep sequenced and quantified on the immunoSEQ platform using multiplex PCR of genomic DNA. The authors' analysis ran thus. Annotation of the TCR sequences relied on IMGT gene and region definitions. Out-of-frame rearrangements served as a stand-in for the preselection repertoire and were compared with in-frame clonotypes. The iCHAO1 estimator provided with the immunoSEQ platform was used to estimate repertoire size. Clonal inequality was measured with a Gini index on in-frame amino acid clonotypes, based on the Lorenz curve. The intersect function in the R package tcR was used to count shared clonotypes, while the Jaccard index served to score similarity. Frequencies of V, J and V-J usage were subjected to principal component analysis with the R prcomp function, without normalization. What TCRdb holds here is the immuneACCESS table cut down to in-frame rearrangements. Part of the clones is not present; checked against another copy, under half of the missing clones reflect an unresolved V gene, and the others are unexplained. V, J and clone size were drawn from that table, and D and trimming were deduced from the DNA. This sample comprises about 83,000 clones, about 90% of them detected only once. The ten largest make up roughly 0.15% of the sample.

The specimen was naive CD4+ T cells from blood. What this sample's cell subset or site label stands for: CD45RO-negative CD62L-positive naive CD4 T cells. The receptor chain draws on TRBV5-1 and TRBJ2-1, with TRBD1 as a weak D call on 6 bases. This TCR was recovered from a person aged 30-70 years in good health. The sequenced DNA: TGCGCCAGCAGCTTGGTTGGGCAGGGGACAACGAGACAGTTCTTC. Its amino acids are CASSLVGQGTTRQFF.